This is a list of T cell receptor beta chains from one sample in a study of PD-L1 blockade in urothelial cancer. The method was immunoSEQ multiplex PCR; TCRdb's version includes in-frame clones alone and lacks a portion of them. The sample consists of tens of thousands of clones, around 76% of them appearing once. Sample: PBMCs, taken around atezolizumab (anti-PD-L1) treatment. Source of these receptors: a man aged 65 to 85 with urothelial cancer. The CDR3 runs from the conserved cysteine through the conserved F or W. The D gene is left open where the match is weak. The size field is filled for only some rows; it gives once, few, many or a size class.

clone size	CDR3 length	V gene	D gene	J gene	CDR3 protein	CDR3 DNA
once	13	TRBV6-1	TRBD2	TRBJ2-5	CAAGTRVGETQYF	TGTGCCGCCGGGACTAGGGTTGGAGAGACCCAGTACTTC
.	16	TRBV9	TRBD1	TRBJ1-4	CASSVGQGFANEKLFF	TGTGCCAGCAGCGTCGGACAGGGCTTCGCTAATGAAAAACTGTTTTTT
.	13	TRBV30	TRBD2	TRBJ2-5	CAWSTGREETQYF	TGTGCCTGGAGCACTGGGAGGGAAGAGACCCAGTACTTC
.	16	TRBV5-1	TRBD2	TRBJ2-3	CASSLEVSGATDTQYF	TGCGCCAGCAGCTTGGAAGTTAGCGGGGCCACAGATACGCAGTATTTT
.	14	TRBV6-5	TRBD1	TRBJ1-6	CASSYRDRGSPLHF	TGTGCCAGCAGTTACCGGGACAGGGGTTCACCCCTCCACTTT
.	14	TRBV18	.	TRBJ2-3	CASSPVEGWDTQYF	TGTGCCAGCTCACCAGTGGAGGGTTGGGATACGCAGTATTTT
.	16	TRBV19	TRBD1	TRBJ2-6	CASSIEDRGFTNVLTF	TGTGCCAGTAGTATAGAGGACAGGGGGTTTACCAACGTCCTGACTTTC
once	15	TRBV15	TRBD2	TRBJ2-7	CATSRDLAGDYEQYF	TGTGCCACCAGCAGAGATTTGGCGGGAGACTACGAGCAGTACTTC
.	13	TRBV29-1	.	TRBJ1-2	CTFKAVQGVGYTF	TGCACCTTTAAGGCGGTGCAGGGCGTTGGCTACACCTTC
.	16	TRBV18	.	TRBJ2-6	CASSPDSPSGANVLTF	TGTGCCAGCTCACCGGACAGTCCCTCTGGGGCCAACGTCCTGACTTTC